The 28 T cell receptor beta chains below were found in one sample sequenced in a study of a mutant IDH1 vaccine in newly diagnosed glioma. The assay was immunoSEQ multiplex PCR, and TCRdb's table has in-frame clones only and misses some. The sample lists around 46,000 clones, 78% seen once, with around 4.9% in the top ten. Documented time point: week 5, during vaccination. Vaccination comprised doses that each held 300 ug of mutant IDH1 20-mer peptide, plus topical imiquimod. Their recognized antigens are unknown. The sample consisted of PBMCs, taken from a glioma patient whose treatment included an IDH1 peptide vaccine. All receptors come from a man aged 50 or older with glioma.

J is TRBJ2-2 and V is TRBV7-9; a possible D gene is TRBD1 (6 bases). The V and J ends lost 6 bases and 5 bases respectively, with 10 bases between them. The CDR3 sequence is 13 residues long. Germline V lookup: CDR1 SEHNR, CDR2 FQNEAQ (reference sequence). In DNA, the CDR3 is TGTGCCAGCAGACTCAGGGGTACCGGGGAGCTGTTTTTT. It codes for CASRLRGTGELFF. Using reference TRBV7-9 and TRBJ2-2 for the parts outside the CDR3, the full variable domain is DTGVSQNPRHKITKRGQNVTFRCDPISEHNRLYWYRQTLGQGPEFLTYFQNEAQLEKSRLLSDRFSAERPKGSFSTLEIQRTEQGDSAMYLCASRLRGTGELFFGEGSRLTVL.

This rearrangement joins TRBV23-1 to TRBJ2-6; 7 nucleotides line up with TRBD1. TRBV23-1 is an open reading frame, and its role is uncertain. Losses at the gene ends were 3 bases for V and 0 bases for J; bases not matched to a gene: 5. The CDR3 extends over 17 amino acids. Written as DNA, the CDR3 is TGCGCCAGCAGTCAGAGGACAGGAATCTCTGGGGCCAACGTCCTGACTTTC. This encodes CASSQRTGISGANVLTF.

This clone was detected a few times. The J gene is TRBJ2-7, the V gene TRBV25-1, with TRBD2 matching over 8 bases. CDR1 is MGHDK, CDR2 SYGVNS, per germline. Trimming cost V 5 bases and J 0 bases; bases outside gene matches: 9. This CDR3 is built from 16 residues. CDR3 loop: CASSPSGGRSSYEQYF. CDR3 nucleotides: TGTGCCAGCAGTCCCTCGGGGGGGCGGAGCTCCTACGAGCAGTACTTC.

This clone was seen a single time. V is TRBV27 and J is TRBJ2-6, with D perhaps matching TRBD1 (5 bases). The V gene lost 5 bases and the J gene lost 1 base, with 9 bases spanning the gap. The CDR3 spans 15 residues. Germline V gene sequence: CDR1 MNHEY, CDR2 SMNVEV (reference sequence). The CDR3 DNA is TGTGCCAGCAGTCCGACAGTTTCTGGGGCCAACGTCCTGACTTTC. Its protein product is CASSPTVSGANVLTF.

In this sample, this clone turned up a few times. V is TRBV6-5 and J is TRBJ1-4, with TRBD1 matching 9 bases. Looked up from germline, CDR1 is MNHEY and CDR2 is SVGAGI. V was pared by 5 bases and J by 9 bases, with 7 bases of the junction left unmatched. CDR3 size: 14 residues. The CDR3 here is CASSRYRGQKKLFF. The DNA for the CDR3 is TGTGCCAGCAGTCGATACAGGGGGCAGAAAAAACTGTTTTTT.

This clone was recorded only once. The V gene is TRBV6-5, the J gene TRBJ2-7; a weak D match, TRBD1 (6 bases). CDR3 length: 14 amino acids. Germline lookup yields CDR1 MNHEY and CDR2 SVGAGI. The V gene lost 6 bases and the J gene lost 1 base, with 13 bases spanning the gap. The CDR3 loop is CASSRDTPSYEQYF. The CDR3 DNA reads TGTGCCAGCAGCAGGGACACCCCGTCCTACGAGCAGTACTTC.

This chain uses TRBV19 with TRBJ2-1; 9 positions match TRBD1. V trimming: 9 bases; J trimming: 8 bases; junction bases outside the gene matches: 11. The germline V gene has CDR1 LNHDA and CDR2 SQIVND (reference sequence). The CDR3 totals 14 residues. The CDR3 reads CASHPGQGGYEQFF. The CDR3 DNA reads as TGTGCCAGCCACCCGGGACAGGGTGGGTATGAGCAGTTCTTC.

This chain joins TRBV6-5 and TRBJ2-2, with D perhaps matching TRBD1 (6 bases). Germline V CDR1 and CDR2: MNHEY, SVGAGI. Deletions cut 5 bases from V and 0 bases from J, with 7 bases between. The CDR3 is 14 amino acids. The CDR3 DNA follows: TGTGCCAGCAGTCGGACAGCGAACACCGGGGAGCTGTTTTTT. This sequence encodes CASSRTANTGELFF.

The chain recombines TRBV11-2 with TRBJ1-1; D is ambiguous. The germline gives CDR1 SGHAT, CDR2 FQNNGV. The CDR3 covers 13 residues. V lost 6 bases and J lost 0, with 8 bases in between. CDR3 amino acids: CASRSVVNTEAFF. DNA of the CDR3: TGTGCCAGCAGATCCGTGGTGAACACTGAAGCTTTCTTT. Using reference TRBV11-2 and TRBJ1-1 for the parts outside the CDR3, the full variable domain is EAGVAQSPRYKIIEKRQSVAFWCNPISGHATLYWYQQILGQGPKLLIQFQNNGVVDDSQLPKDRFSAERLKGVDSTLKIQPAKLEDSAVYLCASRSVVNTEAFFGQGTRLTVV.

The genes are TRBV6-6 and TRBJ1-3; D is possibly TRBD1 (6 bases). The ends were cut back, 2 bases at V and 9 bases at J, with 17 bases in the middle. The CDR3 totals 15 residues. The germline gives CDR1 MNHNY, CDR2 SVGAGI (reference sequence). CDR3 sequence reads: CASSYGGRGSSTIYF. The CDR3 DNA reads as TGTGCCAGCAGTTACGGGGGAAGGGGGTCTAGCACCATATATTTT.

This clone showed up just a few times. V is TRBV5-4 and J is TRBJ1-1; TRBD1 matches 8 bases. The CDR3 extends over 14 amino acids. The germline V gene encodes CDR1 SGHNT and CDR2 YYREEE (reference sequence). V lost 5 bases and J lost 0; bases outside the gene matches: 3. The CDR3: CASSSTGVNTEAFF. DNA of the CDR3: TGTGCCAGCAGTTCGACAGGGGTGAACACTGAAGCTTTCTTT.

V gene TRBV14 combines with J gene TRBJ1-2; no clear D gene. The V gene lost 6 bases and the J gene lost 0 bases, with 17 bases spanning the gap. Germline CDR1 SGHDN, CDR2 FVKESK. The CDR3 is 16 amino acids. The CDR3: CASSTLGQPANYGYTF. CDR3 DNA: TGTGCCAGCAGTACCCTCGGGCAGCCTGCTAACTATGGCTACACCTTC.

The chain is built from TRBV29-1 and TRBJ2-3, with TRBD1 identical over 8 bases. The CDR3 sequence is 16 residues long. V was pared by 2 bases and J by 4 bases, with 11 bases of the junction left unmatched. In germline, CDR1 is SQVTM, CDR2 ANQGSEA. This chain's CDR3 is CSVERADRGKADTQYF. In nucleotides, the CDR3 is TGCAGCGTTGAAAGGGCCGACAGGGGAAAGGCAGATACGCAGTATTTT.

The chain employs TRBV7-6 and TRBJ1-1; no reliable D call. Trimming cost V 4 bases and J 5 bases, with 14 bases left between them. In germline, CDR1 is SGHVS, CDR2 FNYEAQ. This CDR3 spans 14 amino acids. The CDR3 region has the DNA TGTGCCAGCAGCTCCTTTACCGGGGAGACTGAAGCTTTCTTT. Encoded protein: CASSSFTGETEAFF.

The J gene is TRBJ1-2, the V gene TRBV5-6, with D hard to call. V was trimmed by 4 bases and J by 4 bases, leaving 8 bases between them. CDR3 length: 12 amino acids. Germline values: CDR1 SGHDT, CDR2 YYEEEE. CDR3 coding DNA: TGTGCCAGCAGCCCCCTGGGCTATGGCTACACCTTC. Amino acid sequence: CASSPLGYGYTF.

The J gene is TRBJ2-7, the V gene TRBV5-8; 9 nucleotides match TRBD1. The V and J ends lost 0 bases and 3 bases, in that order; junction bases with no gene match: 7. The CDR3 is made up of 16 amino acids. CDR1 and CDR2 (germline): SGHTS, YDEGEE. The CDR3 sequence: CASSLGPDRGFYEQYF. The CDR3 DNA reads as TGTGCCAGCAGCTTGGGACCGGACAGGGGATTCTACGAGCAGTACTTC.

This clone was seen only once. The chain joins TRBV6-1 to TRBJ1-3; D might be TRBD1 (5 bases). V shed 6 bases and J shed 0 bases, with 12 bases lying between them. This CDR3 spans 15 amino acids. Germline values: CDR1 MNHNS, CDR2 SASEGT. CDR3 region: CASRGLRYSGNTIYF. The DNA for the CDR3 is TGTGCCAGCAGGGGGCTTAGATACTCTGGAAACACCATATATTTT.

This sequence joins TRBV5-1 and TRBJ2-1; TRBD1 agrees at 8 bases. The ends lost 2 bases at V and 7 bases at J; junction bases unmatched: 2. Germline CDR1 and CDR2: SGHRS and YFSETQ. The CDR3 spans 13 residues. The CDR3, as DNA: TGCGCCAGCAGCTTACAGGGGGATAATGAGCAGTTCTTC. Its translation: CASSLQGDNEQFF.

Here the CDR3 reads CASSPRGRFYGYTF. The CDR3 DNA is TGTGCCAGCAGCCCCCGAGGGCGCTTCTATGGCTACACCTTC. V usage is TRBV6-5 and J usage is TRBJ1-2; D ambiguous. Germline CDR1 reads MNHEY; CDR2 reads SVGAGI. The CDR3 spans 14 residues. With 6 bases removed from V and 4 bases from J, the gap between germline ends came to 15 bases.

The J gene is TRBJ1-1, the V gene TRBV28, with D unclear. CDR3 length: 12 residues. The V gene's germline CDR1 is MDHEN and CDR2 SYDVKM. Between the trimmed V and J ends, which lost 5 bases and 8 bases, there was a span of 12 bases. The CDR3 bases are TGTGCCAGCAGTCCGCGGGTCGCCGAAGCTTTCTTT. Protein product: CASSPRVAEAFF.

This clone was picked up a small number of times. The genes are TRBV7-2 and TRBJ2-3; 8 bases match TRBD1. The CDR3 contains 15 residues. The germline V gene encodes CDR1 SGHTA and CDR2 FQGNSA. V lost 5 bases, J lost 5 bases, and 9 bases stayed unmatched. CDR3 in DNA: TGTGCCAGCAGCCGCGAAACAGGGGGGCTAGATACGCAGTATTTT. Its translation is CASSRETGGLDTQYF.

The chain carries TRBV30 and TRBJ1-2, with D perhaps TRBD1 (6 bases). CDR1 and CDR2 from the germline V gene are GTSNPN and SVGIG (reference sequence). V was cut by 8 bases and J by 8 bases, with 15 bases left in between. This CDR3 comprises 11 residues. DNA for the CDR3: TGTGCCAGACGCACAGGGTGGGGCTACACCTTC. Translated: CARRTGWGYTF.

The V gene is TRBV7-2, the J gene TRBJ2-7; D call uncertain. Trimming cost V 5 bases and J 4 bases, with 9 bases left between them. This CDR3 is 12 amino acids long. In germline, CDR1 is SGHTA, CDR2 FQGNSA. DNA of the CDR3: TGTGCCAGCAGCATCGACACGTACGAGCAGTACTTC. It codes for CASSIDTYEQYF.

The J gene is TRBJ1-6, the V gene TRBV23-1; maybe TRBD1 (6 bases). TRBV23-1 is an open reading frame, and its role is uncertain. Trimming removed 5 bases from V and 7 bases from J, with 18 bases in between. This CDR3 contains 16 residues. The CDR3 loop reads CASSGHREGGNSPLHF. In DNA form, the CDR3 reads TGCGCCAGCAGTGGCCACAGGGAGGGTGGGAATTCACCCCTCCACTTT.

The chain uses TRBV5-4 and TRBJ2-5; TRBD1 matches 9 bases. The CDR3 covers 16 residues. V gave up 4 bases and J gave up 5 bases; unmatched junction bases: 12. Germline V CDR1 and CDR2: SGHNT, YYREEE (reference sequence). CDR3 protein: CASSEPGQGVYETQYF. The CDR3 nucleotides are TGTGCCAGCAGCGAACCGGGACAGGGAGTTTACGAGACCCAGTACTTC.

The V call is TRBV15, the J call TRBJ2-7; 10 bases are shared with TRBD1. From germline, CDR1 is LNHNV and CDR2 YYDKDF (reference sequence). The CDR3 is made up of 14 amino acids. After removal of 1 base from V and 3 bases from J, the junction contained 0 bases not matched to a gene. CDR3 region: CATSRGTGGYEQYF. CDR3 coding DNA: TGTGCCACCAGCAGAGGGACAGGGGGCTACGAGCAGTACTTC. The full variable domain, its missing parts supplied by reference TRBV15 and TRBJ2-7, is DAMVIQNPRYQVTQFGKPVTLSCSQTLNHNVMYWYQQKSSQAPKLLFHYYDKDFNNEADTPDNFQSRRPNTSFCFLDIRSPGLGDTAMYLCATSRGTGGYEQYFGPGTRLTVT.

CDR3 region: CASSELGRRTGGSEAFF. In nucleotides, the CDR3 is TGTGCCAGCAGTGAATTGGGACGTCGGACAGGGGGTTCTGAAGCTTTCTTT. The chain carries TRBV25-1 and TRBJ1-1; the match to TRBD1 covers 10 bases. The germline CDR1 and CDR2 sequences are MGHDK and SYGVNS. The ends lost 1 base at V and 6 bases at J; junction bases unmatched: 11. The CDR3 runs to 17 residues.

A few counts support this clone. This chain connects TRBV28 to TRBJ2-7, with D unclear. Germline lookup yields CDR1 MDHEN and CDR2 SYDVKM. The V end was cut by 5 bases, the J end by 9 bases, with 11 bases between. This CDR3 is built from 11 residues. DNA for the CDR3: TGTGCCAGCAGTCCCCCGCCTGGGCAGTACTTC. Residues: CASSPPPGQYF. Using reference TRBV28 and TRBJ2-7 for the parts outside the CDR3, the full variable domain is DVKVTQSSRYLVKRTGEKVFLECVQDMDHENMFWYRQDPGLGLRLIYFSYDVKMKEKGDIPEGYSVSREKKERFSLILESASTNQTSMYLCASSPPPGQYFGPGTRLTVT.